This TCR beta chain was observed in a study of T-cell reconstitution after alpha-beta-depleted transplantation in children. Construction of the TCRbeta library involved unique molecular identifiers. MiXCR, applied by TCRdb to the PCR reads, yields one record per CDR3 protein. Among some 840,000 distinct CDR3 sequences, roughly 15% were seen once, and the ten largest hold approximately 5%. J gave up 0 bases and V 1 base, and 6 bases lay outside the gene matches. Germline values: CDR1 KGHSH, CDR2 LQKENI. The CDR3 totals 16 residues. The chain employs TRBV18 and TRBJ2-7; 7 bases are shared with TRBD2. This specimen consisted of PBMCs, mostly from graft donor cells, obtained 360 days after TCRalphabeta/CD19-depleted stem cell transplant. This TCR was recovered from a male patient younger than 18 who had a stem cell transplant for acute lymphoblastic leukemia, so the T cells may come from the graft donor. The CDR3 sequence: CASSPLVGGSSYEQYF. CDR3 sequence (DNA): TGTGCCAGCTCACCACTCGTGGGCGGGAGCTCCTACGAGCAGTACTTC.